Below are 32 T cell receptor beta chains sequenced from a single sample in a study of CXCR3-negative and CXCR3-positive naive CD8 T cells. Overall study findings and caveats: The TRB CDR3s that CXCR3-positive naive cells carried were more hydrophobic than those of CXCR3-negative naive cells.

The TRB libraries of cDNA were built by UMI-labeled 5' RACE. TCRdb re-called the 5' RACE reads and shows each CDR3 protein once, DNA omitted. The data include 50,000 to 65,000 distinct CDR3 sequences; the top ten clones carry approximately 0.8%. Their specific antigens are unknown. Sequencing was done on a sample of naive CXCR3+ CD8+ T cells from blood. The subset: CD45RO-CCR7+CD27+CD95- naive CD8+ T cells expressing CXCR3 (TNR3+). The receptors were gathered from a human donor in good health. Some clones in this sample may be carry-over from other donors' samples.

The chain uses TRBV20-1 and TRBJ2-1; TCRdb names TRBD2, which stays unverified in the absence of DNA. The CDR3 runs 15 residues. CDR1 is DFQATT, CDR2 SNEGSKA, per germline (reference sequence). CDR3 sequence: CSAVTGTSGSYEQFF.

The J gene is TRBJ2-7, the V gene TRBV4-1; TCRdb gives TRBD1 as the D gene, but with no DNA this cannot be confirmed. Per the germline V gene, CDR1 is MGHRA and CDR2 is YSYEKL. CDR3 length equals 15 residues. The CDR3: CASSQEPLSTYEQYF.

The chain couples TRBV5-1 to TRBJ1-2. The CDR3 covers 13 residues. The germline V gene encodes CDR1 SGHRS and CDR2 YFSETQ. This chain's CDR3 is CASSLTGRDGYTF. The variable domain in full, completed from reference TRBV5-1 and TRBJ1-2, reads KAGVTQTPRYLIKTRGQQVTLSCSPISGHRSVSWYQQTPGQGLQFLFEYFSETQRNKGNFPGRFSGRQFSNSRSEMNVSTLELGDSALYLCASSLTGRDGYTFGSGTRLTVV.

J is TRBJ1-6 and V is TRBV20-1. The CDR3 totals 14 residues. Germline V gene lookup returns CDR1 DFQATT and CDR2 SNEGSKA (reference sequence). CDR3 loop: CSASGRSYNSPLHF.

The V gene is TRBV6-2 or TRBV6-3, the J gene TRBJ1-1; TCRdb's D call, TRBD1, is unchecked because there is no DNA. The CDR3 consists of 14 residues. CDR1 is MNHEY, CDR2 SVGEGT, per germline. CDR3 in amino acids: CASSLGTGGREAFF.

The CDR3 spells CASSPFGAGDGYTF. The chain carries TRBV4-1 and TRBJ1-2; with no DNA, the TCRdb D assignment of TRBD1 cannot be verified. CDR3 length equals 14 residues. Germline CDR1 and CDR2: MGHRA and YSYEKL.

The chain couples TRBV7-9 to TRBJ2-5. Germline V CDR1 and CDR2: SEHNR, FQNEAQ (reference sequence). The CDR3 is 14 amino acids. CDR3 in amino acids: CASSLSGHQETQYF. The full variable domain, rest sourced from reference TRBV7-9 and TRBJ2-5, is DTGVSQNPRHKITKRGQNVTFRCDPISEHNRLYWYRQTLGQGPEFLTYFQNEAQLEKSRLLSDRFSAERPKGSFSTLEIQRTEQGDSAMYLCASSLSGHQETQYFGPGTRLLVL.

The V and J genes are TRBV29-1 and TRBJ2-2; TCRdb's D gene call, TRBD2, goes unchecked for lack of DNA. The CDR3 loop spans 18 amino acids. The V gene's germline CDR1 is SQVTM and CDR2 ANQGSEA. The CDR3 is CSAGPASETAKNTGELFF.

The chain links TRBV7-8 to TRBJ2-7; TCRdb calls TRBD1, which cannot be checked without DNA. The CDR3 is 14 amino acids. Germline V gene data show CDR1 as SGHVS and CDR2 as FQNEAQ. CDR3 sequence reads: CASSLLGRGNEQYF.

This CDR3 reads CASSELTGTNTGELFF. The J gene is TRBJ2-2, the V gene TRBV6-1; lacking DNA, the TRBD1 call made by TCRdb goes unchecked. The CDR3 runs to 16 residues. In germline, CDR1 is MNHNS, CDR2 SASEGT.

The CDR3 protein is CASSPLGGTIQPQHF. The V call is TRBV12-3 or TRBV12-4, the J call TRBJ1-5; TCRdb picks TRBD1, but there is no DNA to check that call. The CDR3 has 15 amino acids.

The CDR3 reads CASSESTGENPEQYF. The rearrangement joins TRBV7-9 to TRBJ2-7; the D call from TCRdb, TRBD1, cannot be confirmed without DNA. This CDR3 is built from 15 residues. Germline values: CDR1 SEHNR, CDR2 FQNEAQ (reference sequence).

The rearrangement joins TRBV29-1 to TRBJ2-7. The CDR3 is made up of 11 amino acids. Germline CDR1 and CDR2: SQVTM and ANQGSEA. This CDR3 is CSVTGSYEQYF.

This chain connects TRBV7-6 to TRBJ2-1. Germline V lookup: CDR1 SGHVS, CDR2 FNYEAQ. The CDR3 is made up of 13 amino acids. The CDR3: CASSLSGGGEQFF. Together with reference TRBV7-6 and TRBJ2-1, the CDR3 gives the full variable domain: GAGVSQSPRYKVTKRGQDVALRCDPISGHVSLYWYRQALGQGPEFLTYFNYEAQQDKSGLPNDRFSAERPEGSISTLTIQRTEQRDSAMYRCASSLSGGGEQFFGPGTRLTVL.

The chain links TRBV7-9 to TRBJ2-3; TCRdb returns TRBD1, unconfirmable since there is no DNA. Germline CDR1 reads SEHNR; CDR2 reads FQNEAQ (reference sequence). This CDR3 is built from 15 residues. This CDR3 reads CASSSRQGHTDTQYF.

The chain combines TRBV7-8 with TRBJ2-3. The CDR3 is 12 amino acids. Germline V gives CDR1 SGHVS, CDR2 FQNEAQ. This chain's CDR3 is CASSSSEDTQYF.

The CDR3: CASSNFGLASEQYF. V and J are TRBV12-3 or TRBV12-4 and TRBJ2-7; TCRdb's D call of TRBD2 is untestable without DNA. The CDR3 has 14 amino acids.

This sequence joins TRBV5-1 and TRBJ2-3; there is no DNA to check the TCRdb D call of TRBD2. The CDR3 is made up of 17 amino acids. Germline lookup yields CDR1 SGHRS and CDR2 YFSETQ. CDR3 sequence reads: CASSGRVGLSFDGAQYF.

V and J are TRBV27 and TRBJ1-4. The V gene's germline CDR1 is MNHEY and CDR2 SMNVEV (reference sequence). The CDR3 covers 12 residues. CDR3 loop: CASRGWGEKLFF.

The chain recombines TRBV7-9 with TRBJ1-1; TCRdb's assignment of TRBD1 cannot be checked, as there is no DNA. The germline CDR1 and CDR2 sequences are SEHNR and FQNEAQ (reference sequence). The CDR3 contains 11 residues. CDR3 amino acids: CGDGKDTEAFF. The variable domain in full, completed from reference TRBV7-9 and TRBJ1-1, reads DTGVSQNPRHKITKRGQNVTFRCDPISEHNRLYWYRQTLGQGPEFLTYFQNEAQLEKSRLLSDRFSAERPKGSFSTLEIQRTEQGDSAMYLCGDGKDTEAFFGQGTRLTVV.

The gene calls are TRBV28 and TRBJ2-5; the TRBD1 assignment by TCRdb is unverifiable without DNA. The CDR3 runs 13 residues. Germline-derived CDR1 and CDR2 are MDHEN and SYDVKM. This CDR3 is CASTDRGPETQYF. Full variable domain (remainder filled in from reference TRBV28 and TRBJ2-5): DVKVTQSSRYLVKRTGEKVFLECVQDMDHENMFWYRQDPGLGLRLIYFSYDVKMKEKGDIPEGYSVSREKKERFSLILESASTNQTSMYLCASTDRGPETQYFGPGTRLLVL.

The V gene is TRBV15, the J gene TRBJ2-2. Germline V CDR1 and CDR2: LNHNV, YYDKDF (reference sequence). This CDR3 comprises 12 residues. The CDR3: CATSLTLGKLFF.

The V and J genes are TRBV29-1 and TRBJ2-1; the D gene TCRdb calls, TRBD2, cannot be checked with no DNA. This CDR3 is built from 14 residues. Looked up from germline, CDR1 is SQVTM and CDR2 is ANQGSEA. The CDR3 sequence: CSVEGLAATNEQFF.

The chain joins TRBV20-1 to TRBJ1-1; with no DNA, the TCRdb D assignment of TRBD1 cannot be verified. The germline V gene has CDR1 DFQATT and CDR2 SNEGSKA (reference sequence). This CDR3 has 15 residues. CDR3 in amino acids: CSARDLQGIGSEAFF.

The chain is built from TRBV27 and TRBJ2-1. Germline V CDR1 and CDR2: MNHEY, SMNVEV (reference sequence). The length of the CDR3 is 12 residues. CDR3 region: CASSFNHLEQFF.

V is TRBV20-1 and J is TRBJ1-5; TCRdb designates TRBD1, a call that cannot be tested without DNA. Germline assignment: CDR1 DFQATT and CDR2 SNEGSKA (reference sequence). This CDR3 has 15 amino acids. The CDR3 sequence is CSAPQGQGSNQPQHF.

The V call is TRBV20-1, the J call TRBJ2-7; TCRdb lists TRBD2, though no DNA is available to test this call. Germline values: CDR1 DFQATT, CDR2 SNEGSKA (reference sequence). CDR3 length: 14 residues. This CDR3 reads CSAPPGLAGYEQYF.

V and J are TRBV28 and TRBJ2-1; the TCRdb call, TRBD2, lacks DNA for checking. CDR1 and CDR2 (germline): MDHEN, SYDVKM. The CDR3 covers 15 residues. The CDR3 here is CASIKSGQKYNEQFF.

This chain joins TRBV7-6 and TRBJ1-5; TCRdb returns TRBD1, unconfirmable since there is no DNA. Germline V gene data show CDR1 as SGHVS and CDR2 as FNYEAQ. The CDR3 covers 15 residues. CDR3 region: CASSLEGGPNQPQHF. Looking up the rest from reference TRBV7-6 and TRBJ1-5 gives the full variable domain: GAGVSQSPRYKVTKRGQDVALRCDPISGHVSLYWYRQALGQGPEFLTYFNYEAQQDKSGLPNDRFSAERPEGSISTLTIQRTEQRDSAMYRCASSLEGGPNQPQHFGDGTRLSIL.

CDR3 loop: CASSLGSSWDTEAFF. V usage is TRBV7-6 and J usage is TRBJ1-1. Germline V gene sequence: CDR1 SGHVS, CDR2 FNYEAQ. The CDR3 extends over 15 amino acids.

The chain carries TRBV12-3 or TRBV12-4 and TRBJ2-7; TCRdb lists TRBD2, though no DNA is available to test this call. This CDR3 has 14 amino acids. CDR3 sequence: CASRSGFGEYEQYF.

J is TRBJ1-2 and V is TRBV6-2 or TRBV6-3; TCRdb designates TRBD1, a call that cannot be tested without DNA. The germline gives CDR1 MNHEY, CDR2 SVGEGT. This CDR3 is built from 16 residues. The CDR3 loop is CASSSDRGLAFYGYTF.